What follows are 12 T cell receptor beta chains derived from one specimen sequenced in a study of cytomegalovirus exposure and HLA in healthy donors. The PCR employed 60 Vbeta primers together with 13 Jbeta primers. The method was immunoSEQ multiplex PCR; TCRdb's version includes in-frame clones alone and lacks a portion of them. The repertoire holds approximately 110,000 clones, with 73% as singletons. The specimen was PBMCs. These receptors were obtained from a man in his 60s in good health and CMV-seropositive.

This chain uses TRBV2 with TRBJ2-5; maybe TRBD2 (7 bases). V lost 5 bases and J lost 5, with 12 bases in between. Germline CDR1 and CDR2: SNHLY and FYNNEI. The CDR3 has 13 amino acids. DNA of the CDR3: TGTGCCAGCAGTTCGGGGGGCGGGGAGACCCAGTACTTC. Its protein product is CASSSGGGETQYF.

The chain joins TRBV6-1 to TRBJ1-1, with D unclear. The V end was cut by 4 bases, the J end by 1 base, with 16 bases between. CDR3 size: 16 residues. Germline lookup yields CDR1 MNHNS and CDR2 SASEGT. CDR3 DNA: TGTGCCAGCAGTGGGTGGCAGCGCACCAAGAACACTGAAGCTTTCTTT. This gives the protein CASSGWQRTKNTEAFF.

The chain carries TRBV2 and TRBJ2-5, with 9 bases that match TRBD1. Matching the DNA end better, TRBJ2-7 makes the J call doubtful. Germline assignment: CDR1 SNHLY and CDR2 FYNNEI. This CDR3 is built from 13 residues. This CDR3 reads CARSGQGFDEQYF. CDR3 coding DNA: TGTGCCAGATCGGGACAGGGATTCGACGAGCAGTACTTC.

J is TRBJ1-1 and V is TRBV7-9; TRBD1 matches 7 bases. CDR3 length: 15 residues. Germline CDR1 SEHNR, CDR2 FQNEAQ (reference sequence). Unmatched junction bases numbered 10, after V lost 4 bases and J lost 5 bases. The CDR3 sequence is CASSSRGPGGTEAFF. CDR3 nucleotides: TGTGCCAGCAGCTCGAGAGGTCCAGGGGGAACTGAAGCTTTCTTT.

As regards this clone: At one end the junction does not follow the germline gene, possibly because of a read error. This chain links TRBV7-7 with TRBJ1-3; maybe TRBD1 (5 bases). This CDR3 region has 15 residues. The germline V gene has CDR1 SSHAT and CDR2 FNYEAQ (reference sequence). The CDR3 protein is CASSSGHDSGNTIYF. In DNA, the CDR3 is TGTGCTAGCAGCTCCGGACACGACTCTGGAAACACCATATATTTT.

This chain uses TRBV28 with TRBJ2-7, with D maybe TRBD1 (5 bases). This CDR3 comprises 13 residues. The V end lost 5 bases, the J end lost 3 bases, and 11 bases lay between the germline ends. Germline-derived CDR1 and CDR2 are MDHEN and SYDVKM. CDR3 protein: CASSGDRFYEQYF. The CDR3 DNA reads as TGTGCCAGCAGTGGTGACAGATTCTACGAGCAGTACTTC.

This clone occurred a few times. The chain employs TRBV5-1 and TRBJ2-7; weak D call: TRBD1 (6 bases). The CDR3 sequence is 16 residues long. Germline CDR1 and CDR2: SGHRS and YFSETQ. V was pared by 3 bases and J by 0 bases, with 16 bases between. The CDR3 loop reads CASSYSSGQLSYEQYF. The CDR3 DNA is TGCGCCAGCAGCTACTCCTCGGGACAACTCTCCTACGAGCAGTACTTC.

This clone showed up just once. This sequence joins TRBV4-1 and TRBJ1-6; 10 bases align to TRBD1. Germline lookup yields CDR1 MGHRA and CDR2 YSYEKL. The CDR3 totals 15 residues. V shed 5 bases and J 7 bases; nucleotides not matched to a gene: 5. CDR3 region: CASSLQGQGNSPLHF. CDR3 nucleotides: TGCGCCAGCAGCTTACAGGGACAGGGGAATTCACCCCTCCACTTT.

The CDR3 sequence is CASSKQGAGYEQYF. In DNA, the CDR3 is TGTGCCAGCAGTAAGCAGGGGGCCGGGTACGAGCAGTACTTC. J is TRBJ2-7 and V is TRBV6-5, with 8 nucleotides matching TRBD1. Germline CDR1 and CDR2: MNHEY and SVGAGI. This CDR3 region has 14 residues. V was clipped by 5 bases and J by 4 bases; unmatched bases: 7.

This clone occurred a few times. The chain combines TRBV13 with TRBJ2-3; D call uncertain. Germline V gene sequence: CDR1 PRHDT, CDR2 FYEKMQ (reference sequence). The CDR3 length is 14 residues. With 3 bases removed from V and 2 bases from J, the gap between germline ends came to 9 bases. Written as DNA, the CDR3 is TGTGCCAGCAGCTTGAATCAGGACACAGATACGCAGTATTTT. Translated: CASSLNQDTDTQYF.

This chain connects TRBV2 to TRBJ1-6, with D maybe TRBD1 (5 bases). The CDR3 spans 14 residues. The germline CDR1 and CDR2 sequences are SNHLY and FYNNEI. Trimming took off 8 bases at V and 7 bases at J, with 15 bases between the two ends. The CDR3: CASSGPGRNSPLHF. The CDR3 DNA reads TGTGCCAGCTCAGGACCAGGGAGGAATTCACCCCTCCACTTT. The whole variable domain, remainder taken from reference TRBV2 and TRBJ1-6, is EPEVTQTPSHQVTQMGQEVILRCVPISNHLYFYWYRQILGQKVEFLVSFYNNEISEKSEIFDDQFSVERPDGSNFTLKIRSTKLEDSAMYFCASSGPGRNSPLHFGNGTRLTVT.

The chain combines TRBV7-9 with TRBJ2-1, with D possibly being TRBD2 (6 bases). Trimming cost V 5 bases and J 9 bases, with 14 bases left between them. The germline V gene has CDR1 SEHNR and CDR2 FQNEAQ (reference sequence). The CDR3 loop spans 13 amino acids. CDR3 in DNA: TGTGCCAGCAGCAGGAGAGGAGGGCGTGAGCAGTTCTTC. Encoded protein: CASSRRGGREQFF.